Following are 16 T cell receptor beta chains from one sample sequenced in a study of T-cell reconstitution after alpha-beta-depleted transplantation in children (dated by TCRdb to 2015 to 2016). Library preparation used PCR. This sample was sequenced with an Illumina HiSeq 2500. To normalize quantification of the TCRbeta repertoire, the TCR libraries were built with molecular barcoding that relied on unique molecular identifiers. The raw public data were reprocessed by TCRdb itself: fastp quality trimming at Q25, MiXCR clonotype calling, in-frame beta chains only. Here each entry gathers all rows of one CDR3 protein and keeps the most common genes and DNA. In all, the sample holds about 540,000 distinct CDR3 sequences, and about a sixth of those were seen once. The ten largest account for approximately 3% of the sample. Sequencing used PBMCs from the stem cell graft donor, obtained from the stem cell graft. The receptors here all came from a human donor who donated a stem cell graft to a child with acute lymphoblastic leukemia.

This sequence joins TRBV14 and TRBJ1-2, with 9 bases identical to TRBD1. The CDR3 has 15 residues. Germline CDR1 is SGHDN and CDR2 is FVKESK. The trim removed 1 base at V and 6 bases at J, leaving 6 bases unmatched. CDR3 loop: CASSQALTGGDGYTF. As DNA, the CDR3 is TGTGCCAGCAGCCAAGCCCTTACAGGGGGCGATGGCTACACCTTC.

This clonotype came up a few times. The chain employs TRBV6-1 and TRBJ1-3; D might be TRBD1 (5 bases). The CDR3 contains 15 residues. Germline V gene data show CDR1 as MNHNS and CDR2 as SASEGT. Trimming shortened V by 9 bases and J by 2 bases, and 17 bases separated the two germline ends. Written as DNA, the CDR3 is TGTGCCAGACGCCGCCACAGGAGAACTGGAAACACCATATATTTT. Translated, it gives CARRRHRRTGNTIYF.

V is TRBV4-1 and J is TRBJ2-7; no firm D call. The germline V gene encodes CDR1 MGHRA and CDR2 YSYEKL. Trimming pared 0 bases from V and 6 bases from J, leaving 12 bases between. The CDR3 consists of 14 residues. CDR3 DNA sequence: TGCGCCAGCAGCCAAGATGAAGGCTCCCCCGAGCAGTACTTC. This encodes CASSQDEGSPEQYF.

This chain joins TRBV12-3 or TRBV12-4 and TRBJ2-1; D unclear. The CDR3 covers 14 residues. V lost 5 bases to trimming and J lost 3 bases, with 11 bases between them. The CDR3 region is CASSPTARYNEQFF. CDR3 bases: TGTGCCAGCAGTCCTACGGCCCGCTACAATGAGCAGTTCTTC.

The chain's CDR3 is CASSLGTGLGGYTF. The CDR3 region has the DNA TGTGCCAGCAGCTTAGGAACAGGGTTGGGCGGCTACACCTTC. The J gene is TRBJ1-2, the V gene TRBV7-9; a weak D match, TRBD1 (6 bases). Germline V CDR1 and CDR2: SEHNR, FQNEAQ (reference sequence). V lost 1 base and J 8 bases, leaving 14 bases between the germline ends. The CDR3 has 14 residues.

This clonotype was found a few times. The chain couples TRBV5-1 to TRBJ2-1; TRBD2 matches 14 bases. CDR3 length: 15 residues. From germline, CDR1 is SGHRS and CDR2 YFSETQ. The V gene end was trimmed by 4 bases and the J gene end by 8 bases; junction bases not matched to a gene: 5. The CDR3 DNA is TGCGCCAGCAGCCCGGGACTAGCGGGAGTTCATGAGCAGTTCTTC. Protein sequence: CASSPGLAGVHEQFF.

V and J are TRBV20-1 and TRBJ2-1; 11 nucleotides line up with TRBD2. The germline gives CDR1 DFQATT, CDR2 SNEGSKA (reference sequence). The J segment lost 3 bases and the V segment lost 6 bases, leaving 7 bases of the junction unmatched. The CDR3 runs 15 residues. This chain's CDR3 is CSAYKGTSGYNEQFF. The CDR3 bases are TGCAGTGCGTATAAAGGGACTAGCGGCTACAATGAGCAGTTCTTC.

This sequence joins TRBV20-1 and TRBJ2-7; 8 positions agree with TRBD2. J was trimmed by 0 bases and V by 2 bases; bases with no gene match: 6. The CDR3 totals 15 residues. CDR1 is DFQATT, CDR2 SNEGSKA, per germline (reference sequence). This CDR3 reads CSARRSGATSYEQYF. The CDR3, as DNA: TGCAGTGCTAGACGTAGCGGGGCTACCTCCTACGAGCAGTACTTC.

A few counts support this clonotype. The genes are TRBV7-2 and TRBJ1-5; 10 bases are a match to TRBD1. Germline V CDR1 and CDR2: SGHTA, FQGNSA. The J segment lost 7 bases and the V segment lost 3 bases, leaving 6 bases of the junction unmatched. The length of the CDR3 is 15 residues. CDR3 bases: TGTGCCAGCAGCTTCGGACAGGGGGTGTGGCAGCCCCAGCATTTT. It specifies CASSFGQGVWQPQHF. The full variable domain, completed using reference TRBV7-2 and TRBJ1-5, is GAGVSQSPSNKVTEKGKDVELRCDPISGHTALYWYRQSLGQGLEFLIYFQGNSAPDKSGLPSDRFSAERTGGSVSTLTIQRTQQEDSAVYLCASSFGQGVWQPQHFGDGTRLSIL.

V usage is TRBV5-1 and J usage is TRBJ2-7; a possible D gene is TRBD1 (5 bases). The CDR3 spans 13 residues. The germline CDR1 and CDR2 sequences are SGHRS and YFSETQ. V was trimmed by 4 bases and J by 7 bases, leaving 15 bases between them. The CDR3 reads CASSMVLSGEQYF. In DNA form, the CDR3 reads TGCGCCAGCAGCATGGTCTTATCAGGGGAGCAGTACTTC.

This clonotype was counted between two and nine times. The V and J genes are TRBV11-2 and TRBJ2-5; D is unclear. CDR1 and CDR2 from the germline V gene are SGHAT and FQNNGV. Trimming shortened V by 0 bases and J by 5 bases, and 4 bases separated the two germline ends. The CDR3 length is 12 residues. CDR3: CASSLEYETQYF. CDR3 DNA sequence: TGTGCCAGCAGCTTAGAGTATGAGACCCAGTACTTC.

V usage is TRBV7-6 and J usage is TRBJ2-1; D may be TRBD2 (7 bases). V lost 4 bases and J lost 7, with 23 bases in between. The CDR3 runs 17 residues. CDR1 is SGHVS and CDR2 is FNYEAQ in the germline V gene. The CDR3, as DNA: TGTGCCAGCAGCTCTCCTTTTGGGGGGGGCGCGAGGAATGAGCAGTTCTTC. Its translation: CASSSPFGGGARNEQFF.

There are a few counts of this clonotype. This chain uses TRBV19 with TRBJ1-1; D gene unclear. Germline CDR1 LNHDA, CDR2 SQIVND (reference sequence). This CDR3 spans 12 amino acids. V lost 3 bases and J lost 10, with 12 bases in between. The CDR3 here is CASSIGSLRAFF. The CDR3, as DNA: TGTGCCAGTAGTATCGGATCGCTGCGAGCTTTCTTT.

This clonotype was found a few times. V and J are TRBV6-1 and TRBJ2-7, with TRBD2 matching 10 bases. The J segment lost 3 bases and the V segment lost 5 bases, leaving 10 bases of the junction unmatched. CDR1 is MNHNS, CDR2 SASEGT, per germline. The CDR3 runs to 16 residues. DNA for the CDR3: TGTGCCAGCAGTCCCCAAGGACTAGCGGAGTACTACGAGCAGTACTTC. Protein: CASSPQGLAEYYEQYF.

The genes are TRBV4-2 and TRBJ2-7; D may be TRBD2 (6 bases). The CDR3 length is 13 residues. The V and J ends lost 1 base and 6 bases respectively, with 10 bases between them. CDR1 is LGHNA and CDR2 is YNFKEQ in the germline V gene. Here the CDR3 reads CASSQAGEVEQYF. The CDR3 nucleotides read TGTGCCAGCAGCCAAGCCGGGGAGGTCGAGCAGTACTTC.

The chain carries TRBV20-1 and TRBJ2-3; TRBD2 agrees at 9 bases. The V gene's germline CDR1 is DFQATT and CDR2 SNEGSKA (reference sequence). The CDR3 has 17 residues. V shed 6 bases, J shed 3 bases, and the junction held 16 bases outside the gene matches. The CDR3 loop reads CSATGAGGGSRTDTQYF. The CDR3 coding sequence is TGCAGTGCCACAGGGGCGGGAGGGGGATCAAGGACAGATACGCAGTATTTT.